This TCR beta chain came from a study of read filtering for tumor transcriptome and immune sequencing. Every patient had bone marrow sampled while the disease was active. This clonotype was counted only a few times. It may be a read error: a sequence one base away is much more abundant. The CDR3 has 15 residues. Germline CDR1 is DFQATT and CDR2 is SNEGSKA (reference sequence). This library used around 0.4 ug RNA and molecular barcoded adaptors spanning alpha/delta and beta/gamma chains. One entry per CDR3 protein, called by TCRdb with MiXCR from the reads. Altogether fewer than 150,000 distinct CDR3 sequences are present, roughly 13% being singletons, with the ten largest covering about 10%.

This chain connects TRBV20-1 to TRBJ2-2, with no clear D. The source of this sequence is a donor at least 40 years old with multiple myeloma. Sequencing was performed on a population of CD138-negative cells sorted from bone marrow. The CDR3 sequence is CNARRTSTRTGELFF. CDR3 DNA sequence: TGCAATGCTAGAAGGACCTCAACCCGGACCGGGGAGCTGTTTTTT.